Sequencing of this T cell receptor beta chain was carried out in a study of blood T cell repertoires in COVID-19. Study context: COVID-19 samples, acute and convalescent, were from the United States, Italy and Spain.

Germline V gene data show CDR1 as MDHEN and CDR2 as SYDVKM. CDR3 length: 13 amino acids. Trimming removed 7 bases from V and 4 bases from J, with 13 bases in between. The data were produced by immunoSEQ multiplex PCR, yet TCRdb's version contains in-frame clones alone and is incomplete. Among around 450,000 clones listed, roughly 90% were seen once. This clonotype originated in a woman younger than 35 who had recovered from COVID-19. Sample: PBMCs or T cells enriched from blood (not recorded which). The rearrangement joins TRBV28 to TRBJ1-1; TRBD1 might be the D (5 bases). CDR3 nucleotides: TGTGCCAGCAAGTCGCAGGGTACCACTGAAGCTTTCTTT. Amino acid sequence: CASKSQGTTEAFF.